The 31 T cell receptor beta chains given below trace back to one sample, sequenced in a study of cytomegalovirus exposure and HLA in healthy donors. The PCR used 60 Vbeta and 13 Jbeta primers. The assay was immunoSEQ multiplex PCR, and TCRdb's table has in-frame clones only and misses some. Among some 100,000 clones, about four fifths were seen once, and the ten largest hold less than 2%. Sequencing was carried out using PBMCs. The receptors were sampled from a woman between 35 and 50 years old in good health and CMV-seronegative.

This chain uses TRBV12-5 with TRBJ2-7; TRBD2 aligns across 16 bases. In germline, CDR1 is LGHNT, CDR2 FRNRAP. This CDR3 is 16 amino acids long. J lost 2 bases, V lost 3 bases, and 1 base had no gene match. The CDR3 loop is CASGLGTSGGAYEQYF. For the CDR3, the DNA is TGTGCTAGTGGTTTAGGGACTAGCGGGGGGGCCTACGAGCAGTACTTC.

The gene calls are TRBV6-1 and TRBJ2-3; D is ambiguous. V was pared by 6 bases and J by 1 base, with 8 bases between. The CDR3 consists of 13 residues. Germline-derived CDR1 and CDR2 are MNHNS and SASEGT. Written as DNA, the CDR3 is TGTGCCAGCAGGGAAAGCGGCACAGATACGCAGTATTTT. Translating it yields CASRESGTDTQYF.

The gene calls are TRBV19 and TRBJ1-2; 9 nucleotides match TRBD1. The trim removed 6 bases at V and 3 bases at J, leaving 5 bases unmatched. CDR3 length equals 14 residues. Per the germline V gene, CDR1 is LNHDA and CDR2 is SQIVND (reference sequence). The DNA for the CDR3 is TGTGCCAGTAGCCTTCGGACAGGGGACTATGGCTACACCTTC. As protein: CASSLRTGDYGYTF. The complete variable domain, with remaining parts taken from reference TRBV19 and TRBJ1-2, reads DGGITQSPKYLFRKEGQNVTLSCEQNLNHDAMYWYRQDPGQGLRLIYYSQIVNDFQKGDIAEGYSVSREKKESFPLTVTSAQKNPTAFYLCASSLRTGDYGYTFGSGTRLTVV.

The CDR3 loop reads CAISEGQGDGYTF. CDR3 nucleotide sequence: TGTGCCATCAGTGAGGGCCAGGGTGATGGCTACACCTTC. The rearrangement joins TRBV10-3 to TRBJ1-2; TRBD1 is a possible D gene (5 bases). The CDR3 is made up of 13 amino acids. V was shortened by 2 bases and J by 6 bases, with 10 bases between the two germline ends. Per the germline V gene, CDR1 is ENHRY and CDR2 is SYGVKD.

V usage is TRBV10-1 and J usage is TRBJ2-5; no firm D call. The ends were cut back, 0 bases at V and 2 bases at J, with 7 bases in the middle. This CDR3 has 14 amino acids. The germline gives CDR1 WNHNN, CDR2 SYGVQD (reference sequence). The CDR3 bases are TGCGCCAGCAGTGAGTCGGCCGAACAAGAGACCCAGTACTTC. Translated, it gives CASSESAEQETQYF.

The sample holds one count of this clone. Compared with germline, one end of the junction differs, possibly owing to a read error. The chain links TRBV7-9 to TRBJ2-2, with 10 positions matching TRBD2. The CDR3 length is 18 residues. Germline values: CDR1 SEHNR, CDR2 FQNEAQ (reference sequence). DNA of the CDR3: TGTTCCAGCCCCGTTTCCGCTAGCGGGAGAGGGAGCACCGGGGAGCTGTTTTTT. Its translation: CSSPVSASGRGSTGELFF.

V is TRBV29-1 and J is TRBJ2-7; 9 nucleotides agree with TRBD1. CDR1 is SQVTM and CDR2 is ANQGSEA in the germline V gene. The CDR3 length is 12 residues. V shed 6 bases, J shed 9 bases, and the junction held 9 bases outside the gene matches. The CDR3 protein is CSVRTGEIRQYF. The CDR3 bases are TGCAGCGTGAGGACAGGGGAAATTCGGCAGTACTTC.

The chain employs TRBV6-5 and TRBJ2-7; 8 bases align to TRBD1. The CDR3 loop spans 14 amino acids. With V trimmed by 7 bases and J by 4 bases, 9 bases remained unmatched. Germline-derived CDR1 and CDR2 are MNHEY and SVGAGI. Here the CDR3 reads CASTLTQGAYEQYF. The DNA of the CDR3 is TGTGCCAGCACCCTTACCCAGGGGGCGTACGAGCAGTACTTC.

This clone has just one count. This rearrangement joins TRBV28 to TRBJ1-6; 11 bases map to TRBD1. This CDR3 contains 18 residues. The germline CDR1 and CDR2 sequences are MDHEN and SYDVKM. V dropped 4 bases and J dropped 9; count of bases not matched to a gene: 14. CDR3 DNA sequence: TGTGCCAGCAGTTCTCTGGACAGGGGGCTACTTTTGAGTTCACCCCTCCACTTT. Encoded protein: CASSSLDRGLLLSSPLHF.

The chain carries TRBV11-3 and TRBJ2-3, with 7 bases that match TRBD2. Germline lookup yields CDR1 SGHNT and CDR2 YENEEA. The CDR3 is made up of 16 amino acids. J was trimmed by 3 bases and V by 1 base; bases with no gene match: 7. DNA of the CDR3: TGTGCCAGCAGCTTAGGGGGAGGGGTCGGGACAGATACGCAGTATTTT. Translated: CASSLGGGVGTDTQYF.

The DNA of the CDR3 is TGTGCCAGCAGCTCAATCGGCAGGGGCGGTACTGAAGCTTTCTTT. It codes for CASSSIGRGGTEAFF. V gene TRBV7-6 combines with J gene TRBJ1-1, with D possibly being TRBD1 (6 bases). The CDR3 is 15 amino acids. The V gene lost 4 bases and the J gene lost 5 bases, with 17 bases spanning the gap. Germline V gives CDR1 SGHVS, CDR2 FNYEAQ.

The CDR3 region has the DNA TGTGCCAGCAGCTTGAAATACGGCGAGCAGTACTTC. As protein: CASSLKYGEQYF. The rearrangement uses TRBV5-8 and TRBJ2-7, with unresolved D. V dropped 1 base and J dropped 6 bases, with 8 bases sitting between them. Looked up from germline, CDR1 is SGHTS and CDR2 is YDEGEE. The CDR3 is made up of 12 amino acids. The full variable domain, completed using reference TRBV5-8 and TRBJ2-7, is EAGVTQSPTHLIKTRGQQATLRCSPISGHTSVYWYQQALGLGLQFLLWYDEGEERNRGNFPPRFSGRQFPNYSSELNVNALELEDSALYLCASSLKYGEQYFGPGTRLTVT.

The chain links TRBV25-1 to TRBJ2-2; possible D gene TRBD1, 6 bases. From germline, CDR1 is MGHDK and CDR2 SYGVNS. The CDR3 totals 18 residues. V lost 6 bases, J lost 1 base, and 21 bases lay in between. The DNA of the CDR3 is TGTGCCAGCAGCGAACGACTCCCAGGACAGATGAACACCGGGGAGCTGTTTTTT. It specifies CASSERLPGQMNTGELFF. The entire variable domain, with the rest obtained from reference TRBV25-1 and TRBJ2-2, is as follows: EADIYQTPRYLVIGTGKKITLECSQTMGHDKMYWYQQDPGMELHLIHYSYGVNSTEKGDLSSESTVSRIRTEHFPLTLESARPSHTSQYLCASSERLPGQMNTGELFFGEGSRLTVL.

This chain uses TRBV5-1 with TRBJ1-2, with TRBD1 matching 8 bases. The V gene end was trimmed by 2 bases and the J gene end by 6 bases; junction bases not matched to a gene: 3. Germline CDR1 is SGHRS and CDR2 is YFSETQ. The length of the CDR3 is 13 residues. CDR3 residues: CASSFQGANGYTF. The CDR3 DNA reads as TGCGCCAGCAGCTTCCAGGGGGCAAATGGCTACACCTTC.

This clone was seen once. The chain combines TRBV25-1 with TRBJ2-5; tentatively, D is TRBD2 (7 bases). Germline V lookup: CDR1 MGHDK, CDR2 SYGVNS. Trimming took 6 bases from V and 3 from J, leaving 17 bases between them. CDR3 size: 15 residues. DNA for the CDR3: TGTGCCAGCAGCCGGTGGCGGGGGCTAGAAGAGACCCAGTACTTC. It translates to CASSRWRGLEETQYF.

The V gene is TRBV7-3, the J gene TRBJ2-7; 10 bases line up with TRBD2. The trim removed 6 bases at V and 3 bases at J, leaving 14 bases unmatched. CDR3 size: 17 residues. In germline, CDR1 is SGHTA, CDR2 FQGTGA. The CDR3 sequence: CASSTSLKGTSDYEQYF. As DNA, the CDR3 is TGTGCCAGCAGTACAAGCTTAAAGGGGACTAGCGACTACGAGCAGTACTTC.

Only one count was recorded for this clone. This sequence joins TRBV29-1 and TRBJ2-1, with 8 bases fitting TRBD2. CDR3 length: 14 amino acids. Trimming cost V 4 bases and J 8 bases; bases outside gene matches: 10. Germline CDR1 and CDR2: SQVTM and ANQGSEA. CDR3 residues: CSVAKREPRDEQFF. CDR3 bases: TGCAGCGTTGCGAAGCGGGAGCCCCGCGATGAGCAGTTCTTC.

A word on this clone: At one of its ends the junction is not consistent with the germline gene, which may arise from a read error. The chain links TRBV5-6 to TRBJ2-3, with D tentatively TRBD1 (5 bases). CDR3 size: 12 residues. Germline assignment: CDR1 SGHDT and CDR2 YYEEEE. The CDR3 coding sequence is TGTGCCAGCAGCCCGGACACAGGTACGCAGTATTTT. This translates into CASSPDTGTQYF.

J is TRBJ2-3 and V is TRBV19, with 15 bases aligning to TRBD2. CDR1 is LNHDA and CDR2 is SQIVND in the germline V gene (reference sequence). This CDR3 region has 15 residues. Losses at the gene ends were 7 bases for V and 6 bases for J; bases not matched to a gene: 5. The CDR3 DNA sequence: TGTGCCAGTACCGGACTAGCGGGGGGGTATGATACGCAGTATTTT. As protein: CASTGLAGGYDTQYF. The full variable domain, rest sourced from reference TRBV19 and TRBJ2-3, is DGGITQSPKYLFRKEGQNVTLSCEQNLNHDAMYWYRQDPGQGLRLIYYSQIVNDFQKGDIAEGYSVSREKKESFPLTVTSAQKNPTAFYLCASTGLAGGYDTQYFGPGTRLTVL.

The genes are TRBV4-2 and TRBJ2-7; no firm D call. The germline CDR1 and CDR2 sequences are LGHNA and YNFKEQ. This CDR3 has 14 residues. Trimming shortened V by 0 bases and J by 2 bases, and 8 bases separated the two germline ends. The CDR3 sequence is CASSQDLPTYEQYF. The CDR3 DNA is TGTGCCAGCAGCCAAGACCTACCCACCTACGAGCAGTACTTC.

As for this clone: Other DNA sequences in the same sample also yield this CDR3. The J gene is TRBJ1-5, the V gene TRBV4-2; TRBD1 agrees at 7 bases. This CDR3 has 14 residues. V was clipped by 5 bases and J by 1 base; unmatched bases: 2. CDR1 is LGHNA and CDR2 is YNFKEQ in the germline V gene. The DNA for the CDR3 is TGTGCCAGCAGCGAGGGACAGAGCAATCAGCCCCAGCATTTT. It specifies CASSEGQSNQPQHF.

The CDR3 sequence: CASSLFTSGGAGIQYF. CDR3 nucleotides: TGTGCCAGCAGTTTATTTACTAGCGGGGGGGCCGGCATTCAGTACTTC. The V gene is TRBV28, the J gene TRBJ2-4; 13 nucleotides agree with TRBD2. The CDR3 has 16 residues. Unmatched junction bases numbered 6, after V lost 1 base and J lost 9 bases. Germline V lookup: CDR1 MDHEN, CDR2 SYDVKM.

In nucleotides, the CDR3 is TGTGCCAGTAGTATAGCAGGCACTGAAGCTTTCTTT. Translated: CASSIAGTEAFF. J is TRBJ1-1 and V is TRBV19; D is undetermined. Germline V gene sequence: CDR1 LNHDA, CDR2 SQIVND (reference sequence). The CDR3 loop spans 12 amino acids. V was trimmed by 1 base and J by 4 bases, leaving 4 bases between them.

This chain links TRBV7-9 with TRBJ2-1, with TRBD2 identical over 8 bases. The trim removed 5 bases at V and 7 bases at J, leaving 13 bases unmatched. The CDR3 covers 16 residues. Per germline, CDR1 SEHNR and CDR2 FQNEAQ (reference sequence). DNA for the CDR3: TGTGCCAGCAGCCCCCATCCGAGACTAGCGCCGAATGAGCAGTTCTTC. Its translation is CASSPHPRLAPNEQFF.

This chain connects TRBV11-1 to TRBJ2-7; maybe TRBD2 (6 bases). The V and J ends lost 3 bases and 3 bases respectively, with 12 bases between them. The CDR3 contains 14 residues. The germline gives CDR1 SGHAT, CDR2 FQDESV (reference sequence). The CDR3 loop is CASSFGGGIYEQYF. The CDR3, as DNA: TGTGCCAGCAGCTTCGGTGGGGGGATCTACGAGCAGTACTTC.

Concerning this clone itself: The junction differs from germline at one of its ends, possibly a read error. The V call is TRBV7-9, the J call TRBJ2-5, with 7 bases fitting TRBD2. Germline loops: CDR1 SEHNR, CDR2 FQNEAQ (reference sequence). The CDR3 is 13 residues long. The CDR3, as DNA: TGTTCCAGCAATCGGGGGGACCAAGAGACCCAGTACTTC. Translation: CSSNRGDQETQYF.

The CDR3 bases are TGTGCCAGCAGTCAACCCTCAGCGGGGGTGTTCTCCTACGAGCAGTACTTC. The encoded protein is CASSQPSAGVFSYEQYF. This rearrangement joins TRBV2 to TRBJ2-7; 8 bases match TRBD2. V was clipped by 5 bases and J by 0 bases; unmatched bases: 12. Germline V gives CDR1 SNHLY, CDR2 FYNNEI. This CDR3 is 17 amino acids long.

This rearrangement joins TRBV5-1 to TRBJ2-1; TRBD1 agrees at 9 bases. The V and J ends lost 2 bases and 9 bases, in that order; junction bases with no gene match: 9. The germline V gene has CDR1 SGHRS and CDR2 YFSETQ. This CDR3 is built from 15 residues. The CDR3 coding sequence is TGCGCCAGCAGCTTCCGGGACAGGGATAGGAGTGAGCAGTTCTTC. It translates to CASSFRDRDRSEQFF.

The chain has TRBV19 and TRBJ1-2, with 8 bases that match TRBD1. V lost 5 bases and J lost 6; bases outside the gene matches: 5. Germline loops: CDR1 LNHDA, CDR2 SQIVND (reference sequence). This CDR3 has 13 amino acids. CDR3 sequence (DNA): TGTGCCAGTAGTCCGGGACAGGTAGATGGCTACACCTTC. This sequence encodes CASSPGQVDGYTF.

This chain links TRBV4-3 with TRBJ2-5; tentatively, D is TRBD1 (6 bases). The V and J ends lost 4 bases and 2 bases respectively, with 14 bases between them. The germline V gene has CDR1 LGHNA and CDR2 YSLEER. The CDR3 is 15 amino acids. CDR3 coding DNA: TGCGCCAGCAGCCCAGGAAGGACAGAGCAAGAGACCCAGTACTTC. Its translation is CASSPGRTEQETQYF.

The V and J genes are TRBV11-3 and TRBJ2-5; the match to TRBD1 covers 7 bases. The CDR3 totals 13 residues. V was clipped by 5 bases and J by 5 bases; unmatched bases: 5. The germline gives CDR1 SGHNT, CDR2 YENEEA. This chain's CDR3 is CASSPRGLETQYF. The CDR3 DNA reads TGTGCCAGCAGCCCAAGGGGGCTGGAGACCCAGTACTTC. Using reference TRBV11-3 and TRBJ2-5 for the parts outside the CDR3, the full variable domain is EAGVVQSPRYKIIEKKQPVAFWCNPISGHNTLYWYLQNLGQGPELLIRYENEEAVDDSQLPKDRFSAERLKGVDSTLKIQPAELGDSAVYLCASSPRGLETQYFGPGTRLLVL.